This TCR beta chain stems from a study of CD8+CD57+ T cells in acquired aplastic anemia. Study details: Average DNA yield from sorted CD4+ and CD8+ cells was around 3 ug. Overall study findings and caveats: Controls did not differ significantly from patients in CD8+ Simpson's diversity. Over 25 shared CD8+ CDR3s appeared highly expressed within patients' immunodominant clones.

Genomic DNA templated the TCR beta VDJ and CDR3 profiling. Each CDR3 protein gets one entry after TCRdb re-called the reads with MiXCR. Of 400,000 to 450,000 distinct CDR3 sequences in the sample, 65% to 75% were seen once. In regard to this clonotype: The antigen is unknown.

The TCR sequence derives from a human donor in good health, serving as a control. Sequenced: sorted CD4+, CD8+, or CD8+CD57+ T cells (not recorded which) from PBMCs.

CDR3: CASSVTDRGLLRPYF. CDR3 nucleotide sequence: TGTGCCAGCAGCGTAACGGACAGGGGGCTCCTACGACCATATTTT. V gene TRBV9 combines with J gene TRBJ2-3; 11 nucleotides agree with TRBD1. CDR1 SGDLS and CDR2 YYNGEE come from the germline V gene. This CDR3 has 15 residues. Germline trimming cut 1 base from V and 15 bases from J; bases unmatched to any gene: 13.